Listed below are T cell receptor beta chains from one sample, sequenced in a study of beta chain features in type 1 diabetes. TCRdb keeps only in-frame clones here, not all; method: immunoSEQ multiplex PCR. The sample shows roughly 50,000 clones, roughly 39% of them seen only once. Sequenced input: Tregs from blood. The origin of the receptors is a man under 40 with type 1 diabetes. The CDR3 runs from the conserved cysteine through the conserved F or W. The D gene is left open where the match is weak. A clone size is listed for some rows: how often the clone was seen (once, few, many), or a class if it is expanded.

v_call	clone_size	d_call	j_call	cdr3_nt	cdr3_aa
TRBV7-8	-	TRBD1	TRBJ1-1	TGTGCCAGCAGCCTGGGACAGGGTCTGAACACTGAAGCTTTCTTT	CASSLGQGLNTEAFF
TRBV6-5	-	-	TRBJ1-5	TGTGCCAGCACAACAAGGGGTGGGCAGCCCCAGCATTTT	CASTTRGGQPQHF
TRBV28	-	-	TRBJ2-7	TGTGCCAGCAGTCTGCCCCTCCTAAACGAGCAGTACTTC	CASSLPLLNEQYF
TRBV28	few	TRBD1	TRBJ1-1	TGTGCCAGCAGGCGTCCGGGACAGGGTATCCCTGAAGCTTTCTTT	CASRRPGQGIPEAFF
TRBV19	-	-	TRBJ2-1	TGTGCCAGTAGTATACAGGTTTTTAACAATGAGCAGTTCTTC	CASSIQVFNNEQFF
TRBV11-2	few	-	TRBJ2-7	TGTGCCAGCAGCTTACAAGCGGCAGGAGGGGAGCAGTACTTC	CASSLQAAGGEQYF
TRBV19	few	-	TRBJ1-2	TGTGCCAGTAGTCAGCGACAGACGGATGGCTACACCTTC	CASSQRQTDGYTF
TRBV28	-	TRBD1	TRBJ2-7	TGTGCCAGCAGTTCTACGACAGGGAGAGGCCACGAGCAGTACTTC	CASSSTTGRGHEQYF
TRBV15	-	TRBD2	TRBJ2-1	TGTGCCACCAGCAGTTGGGGGTATAGCGGGATAGATTCGGGCAATGAGCAGTTCTTC	CATSSWGYSGIDSGNEQFF
TRBV9	-	-	TRBJ2-2	TGTGCCAGCAGCGGACTAGACCATAACACCGGGGAGCTGTTTTTT	CASSGLDHNTGELFF
TRBV5-1	-	TRBD2	TRBJ2-3	TGCGCCAGCAGCTCCCTCGGGAGGACCATGGATACGCAGTATTTT	CASSSLGRTMDTQYF
TRBV19	-	-	TRBJ2-3	TGTGCCAGTAGTATCGCCGACTTAAGCACAGATACGCAGTATTTT	CASSIADLSTDTQYF
TRBV28	-	TRBD1	TRBJ1-2	TGTGCCAGCAGTCCGGGACAGGACTATGGCTACACCTTC	CASSPGQDYGYTF
TRBV5-4	few	TRBD2	TRBJ2-1	TGTGCCAGCAGCCCGTCTAGCGGGATAAGGAATGAGCAGTTCTTC	CASSPSSGIRNEQFF
TRBV11-2	few	-	TRBJ2-7	TGTGCCAGCAGCTTAGTTCCCGGAGACTACGAGCAGTACTTC	CASSLVPGDYEQYF
TRBV27	-	TRBD2	TRBJ2-1	TGTGCCAGCAGCACACTAGCGGGGGGCCTAGGGGGGTGGGGCAATGAGCAGTTCTTC	CASSTLAGGLGGWGNEQFF
TRBV7-3	-	-	TRBJ2-5	TGTGCCAGCAGCTTCCGACACACACAAGAGACCCAGTACTTC	CASSFRHTQETQYF
TRBV5-1	-	TRBD1	TRBJ2-7	TGCGCCAGCAGCCGGGGCAGGGACAGCGAGCAGTACTTC	CASSRGRDSEQYF
TRBV29-1	few	-	TRBJ1-1	TGCAGCTTTGCCAACAGCAACACTGAAGCTTTCTTT	CSFANSNTEAFF
TRBV5-5	few	TRBD2	TRBJ2-1	TGTGCCAGCAGCTTACGGCGGGAGCCATACAATGAGCAGTTCTTC	CASSLRREPYNEQFF
TRBV5-1	-	-	TRBJ1-2	TGCGCCAGCAGCTTGTCGGGGGGCGGCGGCTACACCTTC	CASSLSGGGGYTF
TRBV7-2	-	TRBD1	TRBJ2-7	TGTGCCAGCAGCCCAGGACAGGGGAGCAACGAGCAGTACTTC	CASSPGQGSNEQYF
TRBV7-2	-	TRBD1	TRBJ1-2	TGTGCCAGCAGCTTAGCGTCCCGGACAGGGGAAGGCTACACCTTC	CASSLASRTGEGYTF
TRBV7-2	once	-	TRBJ2-5	TGTGCCAGCAGTCGTCGTGGGGGCCCCCAAGAGACCCAGTACTTC	CASSRRGGPQETQYF
TRBV11-2	few	TRBD2	TRBJ2-7	TGTGCCAGCAGCAACTGGGGACTAGCGCGAAGGGAGCAGTACTTC	CASSNWGLARREQYF
TRBV27	-	-	TRBJ1-1	TGTGCCACCTGGGGAGGCAGCATGGGGCACACTGAAGCTTTCTTT	CATWGGSMGHTEAFF
TRBV6-1	-	-	TRBJ2-7	TGTGCCAGCAGGACGGACAGAGCCTCCTACGAGCAGTACTTC	CASRTDRASYEQYF
TRBV6-5	-	-	TRBJ2-5	TGTGCCAGCAGTTACAGGGGCTCGGAGGAGACCCAGTACTTC	CASSYRGSEETQYF
TRBV7-3	-	TRBD2	TRBJ2-1	TGTGCCAGCAGCCGAGGCCCAACTAGCGGGGGCGGGGAGCAGTTCTTC	CASSRGPTSGGGEQFF
TRBV5-1	few	-	TRBJ2-6	TGCGCCAGCAGCTCCTACAGCTCTGGGGCCAACGTCCTGACTTTC	CASSSYSSGANVLTF
TRBV5-6	-	TRBD2	TRBJ2-3	TGTGCCAGCAGCCGGAGCGGGAGTACGCAGTATTTT	CASSRSGSTQYF
TRBV27	once	-	TRBJ2-1	TGTGCCAGCAGTTTAACTCCGGGACTCCTCTACAATGAGCAGTTCTTC	CASSLTPGLLYNEQFF
TRBV27	few	-	TRBJ2-1	TGTGCCAGCACGGACGGGAAGGGAACCTACAATGAGCAGTTCTTC	CASTDGKGTYNEQFF
TRBV18	few	TRBD1	TRBJ2-3	TGTGCCAGCTCTCCGGACAGGGGGCGGAATACGCAGTATTTT	CASSPDRGRNTQYF
TRBV7-3	-	-	TRBJ1-1	TGTGCCAGCAGCTTATTCGAGGACACTGAAGCTTTCTTT	CASSLFEDTEAFF
TRBV28	-	TRBD2	TRBJ2-4	TGTGCCAGCATCCCGGGGGGAGCCAAAAACATTCAGTACTTC	CASIPGGAKNIQYF
TRBV20-1	few	-	TRBJ2-5	TGCAGTGCCCCCCACGGAGAGACCCAGTACTTC	CSAPHGETQYF
TRBV19	few	TRBD1	TRBJ2-2	TGTGCCAGTAGTCCCGGGACAGGGGGCAACACCGGGGAGCTGTTTTTT	CASSPGTGGNTGELFF
TRBV7-9	-	-	TRBJ1-2	TGTGCCAGCAGCATAACACCAGGGAAAGGCTACACCTTC	CASSITPGKGYTF
TRBV7-8	-	-	TRBJ1-3	TGTGCCAGCAGCTTGGGACTAGCTGGAAACACCATATATTTT	CASSLGLAGNTIYF
TRBV6-5	few	TRBD1	TRBJ2-5	TGTGCCAGCAGTTCCGGGACAGGGATCCAGACCCAGTACTTC	CASSSGTGIQTQYF
TRBV27	many	TRBD2	TRBJ2-1	TGTGCCAGCAGTTTACTGGTACAGCGGGGCCCCAATGAGCAGTTCTTC	CASSLLVQRGPNEQFF
TRBV28	-	-	TRBJ2-1	TGTGCCAGCAGTTTATCCGGTCCCTACTACAATGAGCAGTTCTTC	CASSLSGPYYNEQFF
TRBV5-1	-	TRBD2	TRBJ2-3	TGCGCCAGCAGCACTAGCGGGGTCACAGATACGCAGTATTTT	CASSTSGVTDTQYF
TRBV6-5	-	-	TRBJ2-7	TGTGCCAGCAGTTCTGAGACTAGGGAGGTCGAGCAGTACTTC	CASSSETREVEQYF
TRBV10-3	few	TRBD1	TRBJ2-7	TGTGCCATCAGCCTTGGGACAGGGGATGACGAGCAGTACTTC	CAISLGTGDDEQYF
TRBV9	-	-	TRBJ2-2	TGTGCCAGCAGCGTGTCCGGGAGTAACCGCGCCGGGGAGCTGTTTTTT	CASSVSGSNRAGELFF
TRBV5-1	few	TRBD1	TRBJ2-7	TGCGCCAGCAGCTTCAAGACAGGGGGTCTCTACGAGCAGTACTTC	CASSFKTGGLYEQYF
TRBV29-1	few	TRBD2	TRBJ2-3	TGCAGCGCACTAGGACTAGCGGGAGGAGAAGATACGCAGTATTTT	CSALGLAGGEDTQYF
TRBV5-1	-	-	TRBJ2-3	TGCGCCAGCAGCTTGGAGGCGGGACGGGTTTTGACTTCGAATTTGCGGGATACGCAGTATTTT	CASSLEAGRVLTSNLRDTQYF
TRBV18	-	TRBD2	TRBJ2-1	TGTGCCAGCTCACCAGCGGGAGGTGGCATCTCCTACAATGAGCAGTTCTTC	CASSPAGGGISYNEQFF
TRBV30	few	-	TRBJ2-1	TGTGCCTGGGATCGCGGGCGGGGCTCCTACAATGAGCAGTTCTTC	CAWDRGRGSYNEQFF
TRBV7-3	-	-	TRBJ2-1	TGTGCCAGCAGCCTAGAGGCTGGATATGAGCAGTTCTTC	CASSLEAGYEQFF